These 31 T cell receptor beta chains originate from one sample sequenced in a study of PD-L1 blockade in urothelial cancer. Time point denoted: pretreatment peripheral blood. The assay was immunoSEQ multiplex PCR, and TCRdb's table has in-frame clones only and misses some. This sample has under 100,000 clones; almost 90% occur once, and the top ten carry around 1.6%. Specimen: PBMCs, collected around atezolizumab (anti-PD-L1) treatment. These receptors were taken from a man aged 55 to 70 with urothelial cancer.

V usage is TRBV30 and J usage is TRBJ2-1; tentative D call: TRBD1 (6 bases). V lost 3 bases and J lost 5, with 11 bases in between. Germline lookup yields CDR1 GTSNPN and CDR2 SVGIG (reference sequence). The CDR3 is 13 amino acids. CDR3 protein: CAWRQGENNEQFF. CDR3 nucleotide sequence: TGTGCCTGGAGACAGGGAGAAAACAATGAGCAGTTCTTC.

The chain couples TRBV27 to TRBJ1-2, with D perhaps TRBD1 (5 bases). CDR1 MNHEY and CDR2 SMNVEV come from the germline V gene (reference sequence). V was cut by 6 bases and J by 8 bases, with 19 bases left in between. The CDR3 is 14 residues long. The CDR3 DNA follows: TGTGCCAGCAGCCCAACGGGCGGGGGTGAAGGCTACACCTTC. Translation: CASSPTGGGEGYTF.

The chain employs TRBV4-1 and TRBJ2-3; 9 bases map to TRBD1. In germline, CDR1 is MGHRA, CDR2 YSYEKL. The CDR3 has 18 amino acids. V lost 1 base to trimming and J lost 2 bases; unmatched junction nucleotides: 10. The CDR3 here is CASSQVPTGTGSTDTQYF. In DNA, the CDR3 is TGCGCCAGCAGCCAAGTCCCCACCGGGACAGGGTCCACAGATACGCAGTATTTT.

The chain has TRBV4-3 and TRBJ1-4; no firm D call. Germline values: CDR1 LGHNA, CDR2 YSLEER. The CDR3 loop spans 14 amino acids. V was pared by 0 bases and J by 7 bases, with 9 bases between. The chain's CDR3 is CASSQDRVGEKLFF. The CDR3 coding sequence is TGCGCCAGCAGCCAAGATCGGGTCGGTGAAAAACTGTTTTTT.

The chain recombines TRBV7-2 with TRBJ2-1, with TRBD2 matching over 7 bases. This CDR3 comprises 15 residues. Trimming took 2 bases from V and 9 from J; bases not matched to a gene: 10. Germline-derived CDR1 and CDR2 are SGHTA and FQGNSA. The CDR3 protein is CASSLLAASVSEQFF. The CDR3 bases are TGTGCCAGCAGCTTACTAGCGGCATCGGTAAGTGAGCAGTTCTTC. The complete variable domain, with remaining parts taken from reference TRBV7-2 and TRBJ2-1, reads GAGVSQSPSNKVTEKGKDVELRCDPISGHTALYWYRQSLGQGLEFLIYFQGNSAPDKSGLPSDRFSAERTGGSVSTLTIQRTQQEDSAVYLCASSLLAASVSEQFFGPGTRLTVL.

This chain uses TRBV7-9 with TRBJ2-1, with 10 bases matching TRBD2. V was clipped by 6 bases and J by 10 bases; unmatched bases: 9. Germline V gives CDR1 SEHNR, CDR2 FQNEAQ (reference sequence). The CDR3 contains 14 residues. The CDR3 region has the DNA TGTGCCAGCAGTTCCAGCGGGGGGGCTAGGGAGCAGTTCTTC. Its protein product is CASSSSGGAREQFF.

This clone showed up just once. The rearrangement uses TRBV6-6 and TRBJ2-3; D gene unclear. The CDR3 totals 16 residues. V lost 0 bases, J lost 0 bases, and 10 bases lay in between. Germline lookup yields CDR1 MNHNY and CDR2 SVGAGI (reference sequence). The CDR3 is CASSYSLTESTDTQYF. CDR3 nucleotides: TGTGCCAGCAGTTACTCTCTCACTGAAAGCACAGATACGCAGTATTTT.

This clone was seen a few times. CDR3 in amino acids: CASSQVRGGSQQGKEEKLFF. In nucleotides, the CDR3 is TGCGCCAGCAGCCAAGTGCGCGGCGGTAGTCAACAGGGGAAGGAAGAAAAACTGTTTTTT. J is TRBJ1-4 and V is TRBV4-1; the match to TRBD1 covers 7 bases. With 1 base clipped from V and 8 bases from J, the junction kept 22 bases outside the gene matches. This CDR3 contains 20 residues. CDR1 MGHRA and CDR2 YSYEKL come from the germline V gene.

CDR3 in amino acids: CASSQDGRAHGYTF. CDR3 bases: TGTGCCAGCAGCCAAGACGGCAGGGCCCATGGCTACACCTTC. The J gene is TRBJ1-2, the V gene TRBV4-2; D may be TRBD1 (5 bases). Germline values: CDR1 LGHNA, CDR2 YNFKEQ. The V end was cut by 0 bases, the J end by 6 bases, with 11 bases between. This CDR3 is 14 amino acids long.

The CDR3 reads CASSKPWDRGYEQYF. As DNA, the CDR3 is TGTGCCAGCAGCAAACCTTGGGACAGGGGGTACGAGCAGTACTTC. The rearrangement joins TRBV21-1 to TRBJ2-7; whether TRBD1, the table's D call, matches the DNA was not checked. TRBV21-1 represents a pseudogene. The CDR3 has 15 residues.

J is TRBJ1-1 and V is TRBV10-3; tentatively, D is TRBD1 (5 bases). Germline values: CDR1 ENHRY, CDR2 SYGVKD. Between the trimmed V and J ends, which lost 0 bases and 5 bases, there was a span of 10 bases. This CDR3 has 14 amino acids. In DNA, the CDR3 is TGTGCCATCAGTGAGTCAGGGGCCGGGACTGAAGCTTTCTTT. It specifies CAISESGAGTEAFF.

V usage is TRBV7-3 and J usage is TRBJ2-2; 8 bases line up with TRBD2. V shed 2 bases, J shed 5 bases, and the junction held 16 bases outside the gene matches. Germline-derived CDR1 and CDR2 are SGHTA and FQGTGA. The CDR3 extends over 19 amino acids. The CDR3: CASSLFNLAGLGSTGELFF. The DNA of the CDR3 is TGTGCCAGCAGCTTATTCAACTTAGCGGGGCTCGGGAGTACCGGGGAGCTGTTTTTT.

V is TRBV19 and J is TRBJ2-1, with 12 bases identical to TRBD2. CDR3 length: 20 residues. V was clipped by 3 bases and J by 0 bases; unmatched bases: 12. The germline gives CDR1 LNHDA, CDR2 SQIVND (reference sequence). The CDR3 coding sequence is TGTGCCAGTAGTATTACATCTAGCGGGGGGGTTCTGAGCTCCTACAATGAGCAGTTCTTC. As protein: CASSITSSGGVLSSYNEQFF.

The V gene is TRBV4-3, the J gene TRBJ2-1; the match to TRBD2 covers 8 bases. This CDR3 is 16 amino acids long. Germline CDR1 and CDR2: LGHNA and YSLEER. Unmatched junction bases numbered 11, after V lost 3 bases and J lost 7 bases. The chain's CDR3 is CASSQVSTGGRNEQFF. The CDR3 bases are TGCGCCAGCAGCCAGGTCTCAACGGGGGGGCGGAATGAGCAGTTCTTC.

CDR3 nucleotides: TGTGCCAGCAGCTTTCAGGGGGCAGATACGCAGTATTTT. The encoded protein is CASSFQGADTQYF. The J gene is TRBJ2-3, the V gene TRBV11-2, with 7 bases lining up with TRBD1. Germline V gene lookup returns CDR1 SGHAT and CDR2 FQNNGV. The J segment lost 4 bases and the V segment lost 3 bases, leaving 1 base of the junction unmatched. This CDR3 has 13 amino acids. The full variable domain, with the rest looked up from reference TRBV11-2 and TRBJ2-3, is EAGVAQSPRYKIIEKRQSVAFWCNPISGHATLYWYQQILGQGPKLLIQFQNNGVVDDSQLPKDRFSAERLKGVDSTLKIQPAKLEDSAVYLCASSFQGADTQYFGPGTRLTVL.

The chain couples TRBV9 to TRBJ2-1; D not certain. With 6 bases removed from V and 6 bases from J, the gap between germline ends came to 10 bases. Per germline, CDR1 SGDLS and CDR2 YYNGEE. This CDR3 comprises 12 residues. CDR3: CASNRHSNEQFF. The DNA for the CDR3 is TGTGCCAGCAACCGACATAGCAATGAGCAGTTCTTC.

This clone came up a few times. This chain links TRBV6-5 with TRBJ2-5; weak D call: TRBD2 (5 bases). CDR3 length equals 15 residues. Trimming removed 2 bases at V and 5 bases at J, with 15 bases between. CDR1 is MNHEY, CDR2 SVGAGI, per germline. CDR3 sequence (DNA): TGTGCCAGCAGTTACCAGCCTGGGAGTTTGGAGACCCAGTACTTC. Translation: CASSYQPGSLETQYF.

This chain links TRBV6-5 with TRBJ1-1; 10 nucleotides agree with TRBD1. J gave up 6 bases and V 5 bases, and 6 bases lay outside the gene matches. This CDR3 spans 14 amino acids. Germline loops: CDR1 MNHEY, CDR2 SVGAGI. The CDR3 nucleotides read TGTGCCAGCAGTAACCGACAGGGGGCGGCTGAAGCTTTCTTT. Translation gives CASSNRQGAAEAFF.

V gene TRBV28 combines with J gene TRBJ1-5, with 7 bases aligning to TRBD1. CDR1 is MDHEN, CDR2 SYDVKM, per germline. The CDR3 spans 17 residues. V gave up 4 bases and J gave up 0 bases; unmatched junction bases: 9. CDR3 protein: CASSSPGGQYSNQPQHF. The CDR3 nucleotides read TGTGCCAGCAGTTCCCCAGGGGGACAGTATAGCAATCAGCCCCAGCATTTT.

The CDR3 region has the DNA TGTGCCAGCAGTATTAGAAGCCGGAACACTGAAGCTTTCTTT. Encoded protein: CASSIRSRNTEAFF. This rearrangement joins TRBV2 to TRBJ1-1, with D hard to call. V lost 5 bases and J lost 1, with 11 bases in between. Germline CDR1 and CDR2: SNHLY and FYNNEI. CDR3 size: 14 residues.

V usage is TRBV12-1 and J usage is TRBJ2-7; TRBD2 is the table's D call and was not checked against the DNA. TRBV12-1 is an annotated pseudogene. CDR3 length: 16 residues. The DNA for the CDR3 is TGTGCCAGCAGCTTGGGGGGGACCACGGGCTCCTACGAGCAGTACTTC. Amino acid sequence: CASSLGGTTGSYEQYF.

This clone has only a few counts. V and J are TRBV29-1 and TRBJ1-1; 10 nucleotides agree with TRBD1. V dropped 6 bases and J dropped 4; count of bases not matched to a gene: 5. Germline V gene sequence: CDR1 SQVTM, CDR2 ANQGSEA. The CDR3 runs to 13 residues. Here the CDR3 DNA reads TGCAGCGTAGGGACAGGGGTGGCCACTGAAGCTTTCTTT. It codes for CSVGTGVATEAFF.

The chain couples TRBV5-8 to TRBJ2-1; 10 positions match TRBD2. This CDR3 has 16 amino acids. The junction had 5 bases not matched to a gene; V was cut back by 5 bases and J by 0 bases. Germline CDR1 and CDR2: SGHTS and YDEGEE. CDR3 sequence (DNA): TGTGCCAGCAGGATTAGCGGGAGGACCTCCTACAATGAGCAGTTCTTC. This sequence encodes CASRISGRTSYNEQFF.

The rearrangement uses TRBV28 and TRBJ2-7; 7 positions agree with TRBD1. The trim removed 6 bases at V and 7 bases at J, leaving 12 bases unmatched. The length of the CDR3 is 14 residues. Germline lookup yields CDR1 MDHEN and CDR2 SYDVKM. The CDR3 here is CASRARGRGEEQYF. CDR3 DNA sequence: TGTGCCAGCAGGGCTAGGGGGCGAGGTGAGGAGCAGTACTTC.

V usage is TRBV5-8 and J usage is TRBJ2-3; 8 positions agree with TRBD1. Trimming took 4 bases from V and 3 from J; bases not matched to a gene: 10. Germline V gives CDR1 SGHTS, CDR2 YDEGEE. This CDR3 contains 16 residues. CDR3 sequence (DNA): TGTGCCAGCAGCGCCAGGACAGGGAAGGCGACAGATACGCAGTATTTT. This translates into CASSARTGKATDTQYF.

This chain connects TRBV19 to TRBJ2-3; tentative D call: TRBD1 (6 bases). Trimming left V 2 bases short and J 5 bases short, with 11 bases between. Germline V gives CDR1 LNHDA, CDR2 SQIVND (reference sequence). CDR3 size: 14 residues. CDR3 DNA: TGTGCCAGTAGTATACAGGGGCGTAAAGATACGCAGTATTTT. Residues: CASSIQGRKDTQYF.

This chain's CDR3 is CASSSSRGTEAFF. In nucleotides, the CDR3 is TGTGCCAGCAGCTCCAGCCGGGGCACTGAAGCTTTCTTT. The V and J genes are TRBV9 and TRBJ1-1; D unresolved. This CDR3 is 13 amino acids long. Germline assignment: CDR1 SGDLS and CDR2 YYNGEE. Trimming removed 4 bases at V and 4 bases at J, with 11 bases between.

The J gene is TRBJ1-1, the V gene TRBV5-8; D gene unclear. This CDR3 is 13 amino acids long. Germline CDR1 reads SGHTS; CDR2 reads YDEGEE. The V gene lost 0 bases and the J gene lost 1 base, with 4 bases spanning the gap. The CDR3 protein is CASSLGANTEAFF. The DNA for the CDR3 is TGTGCCAGCAGCTTGGGAGCGAACACTGAAGCTTTCTTT.

The chain employs TRBV4-3 and TRBJ1-1, with 8 nucleotides matching TRBD1. In germline, CDR1 is LGHNA, CDR2 YSLEER. The CDR3 sequence is 16 residues long. V trimming: 3 bases; J trimming: 1 base; junction bases outside the gene matches: 7. CDR3 sequence reads: CASSQGSGQANTEAFF. As DNA, the CDR3 is TGCGCCAGCAGCCAGGGCTCGGGACAGGCGAACACTGAAGCTTTCTTT.

This sequence joins TRBV10-3 and TRBJ2-2, with a possible D match to TRBD1 (6 bases). The CDR3 consists of 16 residues. V was shortened by 6 bases and J by 3 bases, with 17 bases between the two germline ends. Germline assignment: CDR1 ENHRY and CDR2 SYGVKD. In DNA form, the CDR3 reads TGTGCCATCAGGGGGGATGGCAAGGGGGACACCGGGGAGCTGTTTTTT. Translated: CAIRGDGKGDTGELFF.

This clone was observed once. This chain links TRBV6-1 with TRBJ2-1; tentatively, D is TRBD2 (5 bases). The germline V and J ends were trimmed by 7 bases and 4 bases, with 14 bases remaining between them. The CDR3 is 14 residues long. Germline values: CDR1 MNHNS, CDR2 SASEGT. The CDR3 is CASTAGREYNEQFF. CDR3 sequence (DNA): TGTGCCAGCACGGCGGGTCGAGAATACAATGAGCAGTTCTTC.